This TCR beta chain was profiled in a study of neurological immune-mediated disorders. The cDNA was generated by 5'RACE with 10-nucleotide random UMIs. TCRdb recomputed calls from the 5' RACE reads with MiXCR, one row per CDR3 protein. The sample includes tens of thousands of distinct CDR3 sequences, about 25% seen only once; the top ten take more than 20%. This clonotype is categorized as medium-sized. CDR3 length: 15 residues. Germline V lookup: CDR1 SEHNR, CDR2 FQNEAQ (reference sequence). V lost 3 bases and J 1 base, leaving 13 bases between the germline ends. This chain connects TRBV7-9 to TRBJ2-7; D is unresolved. The receptor comes from a woman in her seventies in good health. Input material: PBMCs. The CDR3 DNA sequence: TGTGCCAGCAGCTTGACGGCCGACTCATCCTACGAGCAGTACTTC. Protein product: CASSLTADSSYEQYF.